This TCR beta chain came from a study of cytomegalovirus exposure and HLA in healthy donors. This CDR3 contains 17 residues. With 6 bases removed from V and 3 bases from J, the gap between germline ends came to 21 bases. Per the germline V gene, CDR1 is MNHEY and CDR2 is SMNVEV (reference sequence). Study outcomes and limitations: Donors were assumed by presence/absence analyses to have roughly uniform sequencing depth. It has been reported that TCR beta sequences accurately predicted the HLA-A and HLA-B alleles of most subjects. There were some V segments, including TRBV6-2 and TRBV6-3, excluded as indistinguishable.

Despite likely unrecorded immune exposures, the donors were nominally healthy at the time of sampling. Regarding this clone: Its specificity is not known.

With 60 Vbeta and 13 Jbeta primers, the PCR was carried out. Data came from immunoSEQ multiplex PCR; TCRdb stores just in-frame clones and leaves some out. Seen here are roughly 120,000 clones, approximately 61% observed once, and the top ten hold 1.5% to 2%. The chain is built from TRBV27 and TRBJ1-5; possible D gene TRBD1, 5 bases. The sequence came from a man aged 25 to 40 in good health and CMV-seropositive. The sample was PBMCs. The CDR3 is CASSFLSTLGPNQPQHF. The CDR3 DNA reads as TGTGCCAGCAGCTTCTTGTCGACCCTGGGGCCCAATCAGCCCCAGCATTTT.